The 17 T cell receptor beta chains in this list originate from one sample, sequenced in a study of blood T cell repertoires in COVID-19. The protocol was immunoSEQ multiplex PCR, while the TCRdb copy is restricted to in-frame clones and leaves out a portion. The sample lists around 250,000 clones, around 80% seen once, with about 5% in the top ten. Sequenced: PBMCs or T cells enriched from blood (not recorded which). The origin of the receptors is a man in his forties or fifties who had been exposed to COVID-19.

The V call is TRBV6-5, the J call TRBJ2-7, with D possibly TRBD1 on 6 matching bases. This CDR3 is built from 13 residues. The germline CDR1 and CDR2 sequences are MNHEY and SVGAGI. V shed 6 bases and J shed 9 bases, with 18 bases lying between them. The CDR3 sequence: CASRPTGSVGQYF. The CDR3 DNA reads TGTGCCAGCAGGCCGACAGGATCCGTAGGGCAGTACTTC.

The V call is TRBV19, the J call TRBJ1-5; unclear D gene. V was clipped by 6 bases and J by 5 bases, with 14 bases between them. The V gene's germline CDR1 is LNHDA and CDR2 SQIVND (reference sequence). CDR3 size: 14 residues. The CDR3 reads CASSGRTVYQPQHF. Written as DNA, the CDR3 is TGTGCCAGTAGCGGGAGGACGGTTTATCAGCCCCAGCATTTT.

The CDR3: CASSLDNGEQFF. Written as DNA, the CDR3 is TGCGCCAGCAGCTTAGACAACGGTGAGCAGTTCTTC. The rearrangement joins TRBV5-1 to TRBJ2-1; D unclear. The V gene's germline CDR1 is SGHRS and CDR2 YFSETQ. V was pared by 2 bases and J by 9 bases, with 9 bases between. This CDR3 is built from 12 residues.

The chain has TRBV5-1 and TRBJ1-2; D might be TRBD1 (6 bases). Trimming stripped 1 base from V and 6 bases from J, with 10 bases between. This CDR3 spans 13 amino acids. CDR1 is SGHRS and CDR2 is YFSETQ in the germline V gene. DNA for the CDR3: TGCGCCAGCAGCTTGTCTTCAGGGGATGGCTACACCTTC. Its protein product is CASSLSSGDGYTF.

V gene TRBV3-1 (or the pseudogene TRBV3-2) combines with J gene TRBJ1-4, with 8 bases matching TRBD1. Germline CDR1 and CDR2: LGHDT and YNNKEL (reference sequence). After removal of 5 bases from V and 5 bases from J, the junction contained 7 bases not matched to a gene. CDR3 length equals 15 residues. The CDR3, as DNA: TGTGCCAGCAGCTTACAGGGACAGGCAAATGAAAAACTGTTTTTT. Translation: CASSLQGQANEKLFF.

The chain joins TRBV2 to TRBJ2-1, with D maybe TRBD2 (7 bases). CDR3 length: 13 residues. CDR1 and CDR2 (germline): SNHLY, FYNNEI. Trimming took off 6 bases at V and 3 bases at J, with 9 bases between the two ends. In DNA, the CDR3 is TGTGCCAGCAGAGGGGGGGGCTACAATGAGCAGTTCTTC. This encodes CASRGGGYNEQFF.

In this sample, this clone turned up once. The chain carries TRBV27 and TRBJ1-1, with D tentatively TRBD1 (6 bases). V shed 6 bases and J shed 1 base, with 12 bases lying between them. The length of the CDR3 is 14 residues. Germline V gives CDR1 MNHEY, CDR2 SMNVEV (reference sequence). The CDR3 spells CASRWDKPNTEAFF. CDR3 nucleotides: TGTGCCAGCAGGTGGGACAAACCGAACACTGAAGCTTTCTTT.

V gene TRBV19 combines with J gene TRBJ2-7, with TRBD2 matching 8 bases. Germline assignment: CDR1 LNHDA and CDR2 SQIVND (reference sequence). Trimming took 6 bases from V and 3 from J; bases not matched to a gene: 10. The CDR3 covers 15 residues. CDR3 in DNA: TGTGCCAGTAGGCCTCGAAGCGGGAGCGGCTACGAGCAGTACTTC. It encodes CASRPRSGSGYEQYF.

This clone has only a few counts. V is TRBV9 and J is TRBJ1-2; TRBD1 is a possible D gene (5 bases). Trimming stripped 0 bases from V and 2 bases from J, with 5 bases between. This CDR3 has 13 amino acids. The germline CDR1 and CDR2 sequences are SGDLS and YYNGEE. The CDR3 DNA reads TGTGCCAGCAGCGTAGGACAGAACTATGGCTACACCTTC. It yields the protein CASSVGQNYGYTF. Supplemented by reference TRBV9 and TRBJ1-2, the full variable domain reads DSGVTQTPKHLITATGQRVTLRCSPRSGDLSVYWYQQSLDQGLQFLIQYYNGEERAKGNILERFSAQQFPDLHSELNLSSLELGDSALYFCASSVGQNYGYTFGSGTRLTVV.

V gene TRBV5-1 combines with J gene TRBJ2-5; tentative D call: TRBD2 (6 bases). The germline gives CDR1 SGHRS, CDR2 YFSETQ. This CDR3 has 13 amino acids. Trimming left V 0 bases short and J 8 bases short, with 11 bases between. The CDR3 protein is CASSLDRGSTQYF. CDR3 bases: TGCGCCAGCAGCTTGGATCGGGGGAGCACCCAGTACTTC.

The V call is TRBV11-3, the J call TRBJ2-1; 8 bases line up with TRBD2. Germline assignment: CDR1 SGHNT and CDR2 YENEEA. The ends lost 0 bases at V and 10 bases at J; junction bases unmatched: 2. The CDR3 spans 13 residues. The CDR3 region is CASSLERLAEQFF. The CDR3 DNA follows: TGTGCCAGCAGCTTAGAGAGACTAGCGGAGCAGTTCTTC.

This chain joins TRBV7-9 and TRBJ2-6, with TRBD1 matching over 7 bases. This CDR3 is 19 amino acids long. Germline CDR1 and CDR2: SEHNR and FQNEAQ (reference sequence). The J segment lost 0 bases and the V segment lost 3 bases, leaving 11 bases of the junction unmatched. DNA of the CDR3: TGTGCCAGCAGCTTTACCACTCGGACAGGCTACTCTGGGGCCAACGTCCTGACTTTC. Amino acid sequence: CASSFTTRTGYSGANVLTF.

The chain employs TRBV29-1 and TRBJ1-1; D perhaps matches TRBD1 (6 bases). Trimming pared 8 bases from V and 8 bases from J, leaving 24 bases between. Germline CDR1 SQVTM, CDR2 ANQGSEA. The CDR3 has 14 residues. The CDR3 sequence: CSSHGSQGLTEAFF. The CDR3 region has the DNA TGCAGCTCCCACGGTTCACAGGGACTAACCGAAGCTTTCTTT.

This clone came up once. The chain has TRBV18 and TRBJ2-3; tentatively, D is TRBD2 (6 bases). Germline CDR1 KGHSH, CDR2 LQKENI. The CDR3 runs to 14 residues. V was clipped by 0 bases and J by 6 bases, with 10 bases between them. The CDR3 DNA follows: TGTGCCAGCTCACCACCCGGGAGTCGGGATACGCAGTATTTT. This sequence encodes CASSPPGSRDTQYF.

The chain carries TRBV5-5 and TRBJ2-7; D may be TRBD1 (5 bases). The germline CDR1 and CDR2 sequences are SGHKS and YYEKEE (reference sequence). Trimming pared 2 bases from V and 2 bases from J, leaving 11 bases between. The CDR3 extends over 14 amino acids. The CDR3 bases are TGTGCCAGCAGCTTTCAGGGCGCAGCCTACGAGCAGTACTTC. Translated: CASSFQGAAYEQYF.

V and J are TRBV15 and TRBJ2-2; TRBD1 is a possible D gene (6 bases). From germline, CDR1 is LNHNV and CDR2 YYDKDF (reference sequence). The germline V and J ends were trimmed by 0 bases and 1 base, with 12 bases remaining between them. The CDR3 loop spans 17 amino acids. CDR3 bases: TGTGCCACCAGCAGAGATGGACAGTCCTGGAACACCGGGGAGCTGTTTTTT. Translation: CATSRDGQSWNTGELFF.

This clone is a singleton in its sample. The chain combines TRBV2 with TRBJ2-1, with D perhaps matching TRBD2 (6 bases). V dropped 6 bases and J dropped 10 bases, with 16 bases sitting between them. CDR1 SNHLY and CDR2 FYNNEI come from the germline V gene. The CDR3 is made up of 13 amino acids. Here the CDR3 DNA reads TGTGCCAGCAGACCCGCTAGCGAAAAAGAGCAGTTCTTC. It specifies CASRPASEKEQFF.